Listed below are T cell receptor beta chains from one sample, sequenced in a study of CD8+ T cells in alopecia areata. The repertoire was sequenced with immunoSEQ multiplex PCR; TCRdb's copy has only in-frame clones and lacks some. The table records 100,000 to 130,000 clones, 55% to 75% of them present only once. Sequencing was done on a sample of CD8+ T cells sorted from blood. Every receptor here comes from a human donor in good health. Each CDR3 is given with its conserved first and last residue. The order of the fields is V gene, CDR3 protein.

>TRBV29-1
CSVEGQSSYEQYF
>TRBV5-6
CASSSTRLIAGGPNEQFF
>TRBV23-1
CASSSVRGLLFYNEQFF
>TRBV29-1
CSALTDTQYF
>TRBV6-6
CASSLTGAGANVLTF
>TRBV7-3
CASSLSATSGGYNEQFF
>TRBV6-4
CASSDTGTEGHEQFF
>TRBV2
CASSEETGHSNQPQHF
>TRBV21-1
CASIRQGSCHEQYF
>TRBV27
CASSPSFSYNEQFF
>TRBV19
CASTDRGSTEAFF
>TRBV7-9
CASSLGQGRDRYEQYF
>TRBV5-6
CASSLQGLDYGYTF
>TRBV29-1
CSVLELTSPTDTQYF
>TRBV4-1
CASSQVPNLLSEQYF
>TRBV6-4
CASSDSAGQGNGYTF
>TRBV7-8
CASSLEEGSFDTQYF
>TRBV30
CACRQEYSYEQYF
>TRBV15
CATSRDSGGGYGYTF
>TRBV5-1
CASSFFLGPYGYTF
>TRBV30
CAWSEGAGYTDTQYF
>TRBV5-4
CASSQDELAGGYNEQFF
>TRBV30
CAWSVGSGVNEQFF
>TRBV27
CASSPLTHSGANVLTF
>TRBV29-1
CSALGGMNTEAFF
>TRBV28
CASSNPRTAEAFF
>TRBV27
CASQGYPAGANVLTF
>TRBV5-6
CASSLEGIANYGYTF
>TRBV7-6
CASSLEAGSGETQYF
>TRBV4-1
CASSQGYRGQPYEQYF
>TRBV7-9
CASSWADRGGTEAFF
>TRBV29-1
CSVHRGDFTYGYTF
>TRBV28
CASSSGTGIYEQYF
>TRBV29-1
CSVEEVAGVAFF
>TRBV4-1
CASSQGPTDGDQPQHF
>TRBV6-6
CASSDPGGAQYF
>TRBV9
CASSGVRGEAFF
>TRBV11-3
CASSLGRGALPRGIQYF
>TRBV4-3
CASSQVSGWTEAFF
>TRBV4-3
CASSQDTLREQYF
>TRBV4-1
CASSQGPGRETQYF
>TRBV30
CAWNQGSHEQYF
>TRBV27
CASYGIGRLDDYNEQFF
>TRBV7-2
CASSLALDRARHLAKNIQYF
>TRBV28
CASSSFSGGAKNEQYF
>TRBV2
CASSEGRLAGGPADTQYF
>TRBV5-1
CASSSVEANSEAFF
>TRBV30
CAWSFGLGSGTYEQYF